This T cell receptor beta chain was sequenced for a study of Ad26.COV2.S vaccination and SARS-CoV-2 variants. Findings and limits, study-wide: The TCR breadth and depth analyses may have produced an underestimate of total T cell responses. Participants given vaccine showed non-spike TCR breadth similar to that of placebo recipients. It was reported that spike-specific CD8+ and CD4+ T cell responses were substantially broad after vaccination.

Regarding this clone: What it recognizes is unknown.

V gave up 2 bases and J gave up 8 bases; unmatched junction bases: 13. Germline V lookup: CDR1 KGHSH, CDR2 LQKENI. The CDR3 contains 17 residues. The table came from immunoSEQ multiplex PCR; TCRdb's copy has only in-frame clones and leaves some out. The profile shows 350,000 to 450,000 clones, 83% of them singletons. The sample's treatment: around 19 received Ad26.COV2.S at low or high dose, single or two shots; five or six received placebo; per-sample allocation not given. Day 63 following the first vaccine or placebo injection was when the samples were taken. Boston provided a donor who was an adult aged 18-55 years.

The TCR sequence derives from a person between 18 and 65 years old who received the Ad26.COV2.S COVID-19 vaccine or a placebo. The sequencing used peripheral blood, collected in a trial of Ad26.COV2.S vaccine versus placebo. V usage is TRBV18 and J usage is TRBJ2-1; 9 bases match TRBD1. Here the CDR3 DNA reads TGTGCCAGCTCACCAAGATTCGGGGGACAGGGTTGGGATGAGCAGTTCTTC. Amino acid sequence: CASSPRFGGQGWDEQFF.